Listed below are T cell receptor beta chains from one sample, sequenced in a study of cytomegalovirus exposure and HLA in healthy donors. Using immunoSEQ multiplex PCR, the repertoire was profiled, and TCRdb retains in-frame clones only, with some absent. Of approximately 190,000 clones detected, 87% appear once; the ten largest clones hold 1% to 1.4%. Specimen: PBMCs. All receptors derive from a boy aged 2 to 9 in good health and CMV-seronegative. Each CDR3 is given with its conserved first and last residue. A D gene is named only where the DNA matches it firmly. Clone size is shown for a subset of rows, as once, few, many or a class of expanded clone.

TRBV25-1	NA	16	TRBJ2-1	NA	TGTGCCAGCAGTGAATATTCCAGCGGATACTACAATGAGCAGTTCTTC	CASSEYSSGYYNEQFF
TRBV2	TRBD1	15	TRBJ1-2	NA	TGTGCCAGCATACTAGAGGGGGCTCCTAACTATGGCTACACCTTC	CASILEGAPNYGYTF
TRBV7-9	NA	12	TRBJ1-1	NA	TGTGCCAGCACCCAGGGGAACACTGAAGCTTTCTTT	CASTQGNTEAFF
TRBV6-1	NA	13	TRBJ1-1	NA	TGTGCCAGCAGGCCCCGCGGGTTGGGGGAAGCTTTCTTT	CASRPRGLGEAFF
TRBV5-4	NA	14	TRBJ1-2	once	TGTGCCAGCAGCTTGATCAGGGGTAACTATGGCTACACCTTC	CASSLIRGNYGYTF
TRBV14	TRBD1	14	TRBJ1-6	NA	TGTGCCAGCAGCTTAAGCAGGGGGCTGGTCCCCCTCCACTTT	CASSLSRGLVPLHF
TRBV19	NA	13	TRBJ2-5	NA	TGTGCCAGTAGTTGGAGGGACCGGGAGACCCAGTACTTC	CASSWRDRETQYF
TRBV5-1	TRBD2	16	TRBJ2-5	NA	TGCGCCAGCAGCTTGGGGACTAGCGGGTACCAAGAGACCCAGTACTTC	CASSLGTSGYQETQYF
TRBV30	TRBD2	15	TRBJ2-1	NA	TGTGCCTGGAGTGTACGGAATAGCGGGGGAAATGAGCAGTTCTTC	CAWSVRNSGGNEQFF
TRBV2	TRBD2	16	TRBJ2-1	NA	TGTGCCAGCAGTGAAGCTGGAGGACTAGTAAGCCATGAGCAGTTCTTC	CASSEAGGLVSHEQFF
TRBV6-1	NA	15	TRBJ2-6	NA	TGTGCCAGCAGCGGCGGGTCCTCTGGGGCCAACGTCCTGACTTTC	CASSGGSSGANVLTF
TRBV28	NA	15	TRBJ2-3	NA	TGTGCCAGCAGCCTCACGGGGGGCCTCGCAGATACGCAGTATTTT	CASSLTGGLADTQYF
TRBV11-1	NA	11	TRBJ2-1	NA	TGTGCCAGCAGCTTTTCAGATGAGCAGTTCTTC	CASSFSDEQFF
TRBV15	TRBD1	15	TRBJ1-4	NA	TGTGCCACCAGCAGGACAGGGGCGCCGGGGGAAAAACTGTTTTTT	CATSRTGAPGEKLFF
TRBV5-1	TRBD1	14	TRBJ1-6	NA	TGCGCCAGCAGCCTCCGGGACAGGGAATCACCCCTCCACTTT	CASSLRDRESPLHF
TRBV9	TRBD1	16	TRBJ1-3	NA	TGTGCCAGCAGCGTACAGACAGGGGGCTCTGGAAACACCATATATTTT	CASSVQTGGSGNTIYF
TRBV6-7	TRBD1	18	TRBJ1-6	NA	TGTGCCAGCAGTTACTCCCCGGGACAGCTAATTTATAATTCACCCCTCCACTTT	CASSYSPGQLIYNSPLHF
TRBV5-1	NA	15	TRBJ2-2	NA	TGCGCCAGCAGCCTACGGGAGACGAACACCGGGGAGCTGTTTTTT	CASSLRETNTGELFF
TRBV5-1	NA	14	TRBJ2-2	NA	TGCGCCAGCAGCTTGAGGTCGGGAACCGGGGAGCTGTTTTTT	CASSLRSGTGELFF
TRBV5-1	NA	15	TRBJ1-3	NA	TGCGCCAGCAGCAACGCAACTCACTCTGGAAACACCATATATTTT	CASSNATHSGNTIYF
TRBV30	TRBD1	14	TRBJ1-4	NA	TGTGCCTGGAAACCCAGGGGGTGGGATGAAAAACTGTTTTTT	CAWKPRGWDEKLFF
TRBV30	NA	14	TRBJ1-1	NA	TGTGCCTGGAGTCCGTCTAGGGGTAGCCTCGAAGCTTTCTTT	CAWSPSRGSLEAFF
TRBV29-1	NA	12	TRBJ1-2	NA	TGCAGCGTTTACGACGGGTTCTATGGCTACACCTTC	CSVYDGFYGYTF
TRBV5-4	TRBD1	16	TRBJ2-5	once	TGTGCCAGCAGCACGGGACAGGCGACATCCCAAGAGACCCAGTACTTC	CASSTGQATSQETQYF
TRBV19	TRBD1	13	TRBJ2-6	NA	TGTGCCGGACAGGGGGCTGGGGCCAACGTCCTGACTTTC	CAGQGAGANVLTF